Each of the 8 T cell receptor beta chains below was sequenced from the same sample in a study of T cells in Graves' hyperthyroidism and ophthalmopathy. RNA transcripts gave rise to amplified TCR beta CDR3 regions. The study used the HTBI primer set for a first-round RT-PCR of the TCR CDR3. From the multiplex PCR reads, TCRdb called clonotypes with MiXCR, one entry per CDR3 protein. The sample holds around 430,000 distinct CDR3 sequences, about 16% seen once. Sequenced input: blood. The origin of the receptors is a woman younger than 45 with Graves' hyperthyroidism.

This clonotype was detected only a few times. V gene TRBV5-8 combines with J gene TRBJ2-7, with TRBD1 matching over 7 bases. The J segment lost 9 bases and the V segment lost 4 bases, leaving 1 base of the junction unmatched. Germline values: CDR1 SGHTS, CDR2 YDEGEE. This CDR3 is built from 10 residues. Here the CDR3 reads CASSGQVQYF. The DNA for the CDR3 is TGTGCCAGCAGCGGACAGGTGCAGTACTTC.

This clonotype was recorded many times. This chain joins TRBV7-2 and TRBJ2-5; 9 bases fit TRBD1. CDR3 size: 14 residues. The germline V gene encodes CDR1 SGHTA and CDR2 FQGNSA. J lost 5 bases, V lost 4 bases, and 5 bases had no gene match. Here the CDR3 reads CASSSQGAGETQYF. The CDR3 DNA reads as TGTGCCAGCAGCTCACAGGGGGCTGGGGAGACCCAGTACTTC.

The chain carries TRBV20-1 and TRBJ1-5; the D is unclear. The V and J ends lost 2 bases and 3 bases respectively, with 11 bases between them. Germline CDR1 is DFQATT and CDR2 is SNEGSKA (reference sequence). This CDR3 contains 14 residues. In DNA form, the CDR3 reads TGCAGTGCTAGAACCGGGATTCTCAATCAGCCCCAGCATTTT. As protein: CSARTGILNQPQHF.

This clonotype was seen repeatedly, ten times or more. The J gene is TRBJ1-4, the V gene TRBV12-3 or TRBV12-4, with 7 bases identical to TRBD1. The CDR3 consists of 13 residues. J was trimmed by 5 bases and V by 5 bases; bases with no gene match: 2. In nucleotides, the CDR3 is TGTGCCAGCAGTCGGACAGGAAATGAAAAACTGTTTTTT. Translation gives CASSRTGNEKLFF.

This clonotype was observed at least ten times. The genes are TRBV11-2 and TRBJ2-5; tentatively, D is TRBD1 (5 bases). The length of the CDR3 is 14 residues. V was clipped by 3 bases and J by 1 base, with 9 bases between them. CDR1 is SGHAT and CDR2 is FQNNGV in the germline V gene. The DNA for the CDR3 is TGTGCCAGCAGCTTCATCAGGGTCCAAGAGACCCAGTACTTC. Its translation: CASSFIRVQETQYF.

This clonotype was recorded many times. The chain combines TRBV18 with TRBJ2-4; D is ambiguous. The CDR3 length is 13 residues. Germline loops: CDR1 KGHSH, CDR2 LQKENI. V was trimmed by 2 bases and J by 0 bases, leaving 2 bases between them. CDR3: CASSPEAKNIQYF. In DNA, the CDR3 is TGTGCCAGCTCACCAGAAGCCAAAAACATTCAGTACTTC.

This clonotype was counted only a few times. This CDR3 reads CASSSFGLAGRETQYF. The CDR3 nucleotides are TGTGCCAGCAGTTCTTTCGGACTAGCGGGACGGGAGACCCAGTACTTC. The chain is built from TRBV6-1 and TRBJ2-5; 12 positions agree with TRBD2. CDR1 is MNHNS and CDR2 is SASEGT in the germline V gene. Trimming removed 5 bases from V and 5 bases from J; junction bases left unmatched: 9. This CDR3 contains 16 residues.

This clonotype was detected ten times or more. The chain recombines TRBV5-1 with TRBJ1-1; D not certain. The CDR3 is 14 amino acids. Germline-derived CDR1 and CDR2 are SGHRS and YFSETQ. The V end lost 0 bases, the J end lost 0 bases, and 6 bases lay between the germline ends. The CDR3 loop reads CASSLDGLNTEAFF. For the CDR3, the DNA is TGCGCCAGCAGCTTGGACGGCTTGAACACTGAAGCTTTCTTT. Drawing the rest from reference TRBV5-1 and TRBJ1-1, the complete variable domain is KAGVTQTPRYLIKTRGQQVTLSCSPISGHRSVSWYQQTPGQGLQFLFEYFSETQRNKGNFPGRFSGRQFSNSRSEMNVSTLELGDSALYLCASSLDGLNTEAFFGQGTRLTVV.